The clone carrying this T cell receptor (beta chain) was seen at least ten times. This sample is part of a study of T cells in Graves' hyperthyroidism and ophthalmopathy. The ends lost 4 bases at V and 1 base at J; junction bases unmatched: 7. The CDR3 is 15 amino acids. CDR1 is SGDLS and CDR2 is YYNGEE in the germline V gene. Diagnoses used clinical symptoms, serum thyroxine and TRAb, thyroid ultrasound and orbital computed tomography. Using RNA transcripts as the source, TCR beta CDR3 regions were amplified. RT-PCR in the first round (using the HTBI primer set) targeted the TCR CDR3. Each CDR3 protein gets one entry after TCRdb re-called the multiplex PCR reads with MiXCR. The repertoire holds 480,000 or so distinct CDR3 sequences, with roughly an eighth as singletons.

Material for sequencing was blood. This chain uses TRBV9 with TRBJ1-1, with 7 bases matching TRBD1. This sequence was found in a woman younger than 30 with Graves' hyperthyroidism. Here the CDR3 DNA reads TGTGCCAGCAGCCCGGGACAGTCTCCGAACACTGAAGCTTTCTTT. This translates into CASSPGQSPNTEAFF.